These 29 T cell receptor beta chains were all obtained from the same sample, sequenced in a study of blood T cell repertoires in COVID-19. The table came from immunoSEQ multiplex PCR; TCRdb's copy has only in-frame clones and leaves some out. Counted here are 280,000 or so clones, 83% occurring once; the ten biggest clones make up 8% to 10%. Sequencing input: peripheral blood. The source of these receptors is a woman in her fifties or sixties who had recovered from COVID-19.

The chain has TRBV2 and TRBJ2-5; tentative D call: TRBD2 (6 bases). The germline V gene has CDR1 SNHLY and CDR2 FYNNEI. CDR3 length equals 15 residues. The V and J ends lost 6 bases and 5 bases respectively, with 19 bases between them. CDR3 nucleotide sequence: TGTGCCAGCAGGGAGGGTCCAACTCCCGGGGAGACCCAGTACTTC. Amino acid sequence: CASREGPTPGETQYF. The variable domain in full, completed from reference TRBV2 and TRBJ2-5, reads EPEVTQTPSHQVTQMGQEVILRCVPISNHLYFYWYRQILGQKVEFLVSFYNNEISEKSEIFDDQFSVERPDGSNFTLKIRSTKLEDSAMYFCASREGPTPGETQYFGPGTRLLVL.

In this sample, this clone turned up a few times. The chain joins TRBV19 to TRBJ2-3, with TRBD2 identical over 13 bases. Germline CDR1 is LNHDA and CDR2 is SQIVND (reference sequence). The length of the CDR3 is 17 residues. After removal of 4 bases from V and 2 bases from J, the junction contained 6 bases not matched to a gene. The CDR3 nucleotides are TGTGCCAGTAGTACACGGACTAGCGGGGGAATCACAGATACGCAGTATTTT. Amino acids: CASSTRTSGGITDTQYF.

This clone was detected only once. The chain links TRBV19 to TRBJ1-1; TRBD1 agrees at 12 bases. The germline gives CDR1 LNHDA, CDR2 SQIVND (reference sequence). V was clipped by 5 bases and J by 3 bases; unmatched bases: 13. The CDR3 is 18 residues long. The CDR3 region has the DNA TGTGCCAGTAGTCTGGGTTCGGGACAGGGGGCGTGGGACACTGAAGCTTTCTTT. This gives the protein CASSLGSGQGAWDTEAFF.

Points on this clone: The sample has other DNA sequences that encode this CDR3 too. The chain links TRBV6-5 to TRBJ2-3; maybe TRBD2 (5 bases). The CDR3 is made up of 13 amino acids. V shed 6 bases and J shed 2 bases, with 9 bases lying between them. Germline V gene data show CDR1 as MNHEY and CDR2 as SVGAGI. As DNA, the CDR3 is TGTGCCAGCAGACCGGGATCCACAGATACGCAGTATTTT. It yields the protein CASRPGSTDTQYF.

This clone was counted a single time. CDR3 nucleotides: TGTGCCAGCAGTGAAGCGGGAGAAGCGGGGGGCATCACAGATACGCAGTATTTT. It yields the protein CASSEAGEAGGITDTQYF. This rearrangement joins TRBV2 to TRBJ2-3, with 9 nucleotides matching TRBD2. CDR1 is SNHLY and CDR2 is FYNNEI in the germline V gene. Losses at the gene ends were 0 bases for V and 2 bases for J; bases not matched to a gene: 9. The CDR3 is 18 residues long.

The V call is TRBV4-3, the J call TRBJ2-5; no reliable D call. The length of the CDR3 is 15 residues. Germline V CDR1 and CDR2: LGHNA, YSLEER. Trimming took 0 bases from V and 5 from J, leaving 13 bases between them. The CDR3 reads CASSQDIMRQETQYF. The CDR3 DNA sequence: TGCGCCAGCAGCCAAGATATAATGAGGCAGGAGACCCAGTACTTC.

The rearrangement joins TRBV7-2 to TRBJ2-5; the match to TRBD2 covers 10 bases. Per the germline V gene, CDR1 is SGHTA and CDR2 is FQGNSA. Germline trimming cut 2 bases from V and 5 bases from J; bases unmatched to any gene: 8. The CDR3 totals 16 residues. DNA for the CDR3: TGTGCCAGCAGCTTAAGCCCAGCGGGGGGGCTGGAGACCCAGTACTTC. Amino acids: CASSLSPAGGLETQYF.

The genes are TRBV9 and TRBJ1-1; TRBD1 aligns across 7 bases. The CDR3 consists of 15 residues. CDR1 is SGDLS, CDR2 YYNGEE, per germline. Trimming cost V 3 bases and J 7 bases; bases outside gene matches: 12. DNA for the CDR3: TGTGCCAGCAGCGCTGAGCCGGGACAGAAAGTTGAAGCTTTCTTT. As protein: CASSAEPGQKVEAFF. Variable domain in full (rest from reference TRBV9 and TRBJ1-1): DSGVTQTPKHLITATGQRVTLRCSPRSGDLSVYWYQQSLDQGLQFLIQYYNGEERAKGNILERFSAQQFPDLHSELNLSSLELGDSALYFCASSAEPGQKVEAFFGQGTRLTVV.

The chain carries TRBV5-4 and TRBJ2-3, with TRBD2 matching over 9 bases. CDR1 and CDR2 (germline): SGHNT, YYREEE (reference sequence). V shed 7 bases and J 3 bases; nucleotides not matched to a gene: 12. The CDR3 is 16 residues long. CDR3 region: CASAKREDPMTDTQYF. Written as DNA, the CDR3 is TGTGCCAGCGCGAAGCGGGAGGACCCAATGACAGATACGCAGTATTTT.

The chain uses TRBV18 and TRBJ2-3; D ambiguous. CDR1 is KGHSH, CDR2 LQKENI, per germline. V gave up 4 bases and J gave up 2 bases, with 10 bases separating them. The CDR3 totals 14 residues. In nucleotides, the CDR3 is TGTGCCAGCTCACGAGGCGGCTACACAGATACGCAGTATTTT. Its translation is CASSRGGYTDTQYF.

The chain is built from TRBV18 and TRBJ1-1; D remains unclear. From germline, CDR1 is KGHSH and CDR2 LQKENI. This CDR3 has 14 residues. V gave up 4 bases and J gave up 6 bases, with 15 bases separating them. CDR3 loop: CASSRVVSGAEAFF. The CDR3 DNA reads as TGTGCCAGCTCACGAGTGGTATCGGGTGCTGAAGCTTTCTTT.

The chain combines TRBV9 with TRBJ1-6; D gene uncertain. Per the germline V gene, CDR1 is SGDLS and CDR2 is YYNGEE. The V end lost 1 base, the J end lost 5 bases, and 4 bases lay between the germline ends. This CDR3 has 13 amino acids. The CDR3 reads CASSVRDNSPLHF. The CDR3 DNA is TGTGCCAGCAGCGTACGAGATAATTCACCCCTCCACTTT.

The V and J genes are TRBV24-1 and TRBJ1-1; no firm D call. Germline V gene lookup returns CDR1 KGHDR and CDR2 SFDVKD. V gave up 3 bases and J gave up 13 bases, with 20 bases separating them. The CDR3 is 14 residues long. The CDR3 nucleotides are TGTGCCACCAGTGATGCACCGGGTCAGCAGAATCTTTTCTTT. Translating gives CATSDAPGQQNLFF.

CDR3 loop: CASSMVALQETQYF. The DNA for the CDR3 is TGTGCCAGTAGTATGGTCGCGTTACAAGAGACCCAGTACTTC. This chain uses TRBV19 with TRBJ2-5; D is unresolved. The CDR3 runs 14 residues. The V gene lost 3 bases and the J gene lost 2 bases, with 10 bases spanning the gap. Germline V gene sequence: CDR1 LNHDA, CDR2 SQIVND (reference sequence). Complete variable domain (other parts from reference TRBV19 and TRBJ2-5): DGGITQSPKYLFRKEGQNVTLSCEQNLNHDAMYWYRQDPGQGLRLIYYSQIVNDFQKGDIAEGYSVSREKKESFPLTVTSAQKNPTAFYLCASSMVALQETQYFGPGTRLLVL.

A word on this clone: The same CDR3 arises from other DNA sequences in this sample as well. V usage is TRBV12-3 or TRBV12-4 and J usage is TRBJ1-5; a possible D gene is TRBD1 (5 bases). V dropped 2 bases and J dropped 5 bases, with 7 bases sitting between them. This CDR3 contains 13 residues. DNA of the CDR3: TGTGCCAGCAGTTTAACGGGGGATCAGCCCCAGCATTTT. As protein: CASSLTGDQPQHF.

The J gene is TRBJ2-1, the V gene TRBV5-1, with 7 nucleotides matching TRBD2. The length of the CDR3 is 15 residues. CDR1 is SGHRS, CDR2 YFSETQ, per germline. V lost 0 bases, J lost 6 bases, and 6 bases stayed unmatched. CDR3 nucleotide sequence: TGCGCCAGCAGCTTGGAACGGGGGGAAGTCAATGAGCAGTTCTTC. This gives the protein CASSLERGEVNEQFF.

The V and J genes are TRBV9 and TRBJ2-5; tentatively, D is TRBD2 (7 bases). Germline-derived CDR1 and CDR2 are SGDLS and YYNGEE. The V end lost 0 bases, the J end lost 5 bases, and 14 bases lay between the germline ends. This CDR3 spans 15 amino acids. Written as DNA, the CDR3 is TGTGCCAGCAGCGTAGTTGGGGGGGGCGCGGAGACCCAGTACTTC. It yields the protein CASSVVGGGAETQYF.

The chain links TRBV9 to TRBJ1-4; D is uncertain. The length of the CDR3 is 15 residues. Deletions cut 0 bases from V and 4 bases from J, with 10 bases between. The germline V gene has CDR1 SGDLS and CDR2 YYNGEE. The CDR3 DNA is TGTGCCAGCAGCGTAGATCCCTCCTATAATGAAAAACTGTTTTTT. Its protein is CASSVDPSYNEKLFF.

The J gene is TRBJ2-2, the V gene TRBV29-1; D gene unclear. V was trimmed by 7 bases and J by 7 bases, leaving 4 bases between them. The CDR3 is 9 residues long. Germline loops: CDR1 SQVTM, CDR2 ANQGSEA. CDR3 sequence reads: CSESGELFF. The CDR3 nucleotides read TGCAGCGAGAGCGGGGAGCTGTTTTTT.

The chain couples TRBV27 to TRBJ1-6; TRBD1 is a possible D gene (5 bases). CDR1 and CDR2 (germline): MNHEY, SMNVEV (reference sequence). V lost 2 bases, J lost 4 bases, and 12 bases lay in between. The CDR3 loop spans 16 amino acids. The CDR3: CASSLGWDFYNSPLHF. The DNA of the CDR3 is TGTGCCAGCAGTTTAGGTTGGGACTTTTATAATTCACCCCTCCACTTT.

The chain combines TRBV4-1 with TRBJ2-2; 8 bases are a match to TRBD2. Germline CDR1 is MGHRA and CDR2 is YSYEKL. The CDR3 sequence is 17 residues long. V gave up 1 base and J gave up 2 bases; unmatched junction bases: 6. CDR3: CASSQGSSGSNTGELFF. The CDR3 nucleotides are TGCGCCAGCAGCCAAGGGAGCAGCGGGAGTAACACCGGGGAGCTGTTTTTT.

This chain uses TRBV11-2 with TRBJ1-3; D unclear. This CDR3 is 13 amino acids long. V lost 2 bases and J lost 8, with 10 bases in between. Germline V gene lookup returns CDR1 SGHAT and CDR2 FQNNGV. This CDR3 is CASSLNMRYTIYF. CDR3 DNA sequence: TGTGCCAGCAGCTTAAATATGAGATACACCATATATTTT.

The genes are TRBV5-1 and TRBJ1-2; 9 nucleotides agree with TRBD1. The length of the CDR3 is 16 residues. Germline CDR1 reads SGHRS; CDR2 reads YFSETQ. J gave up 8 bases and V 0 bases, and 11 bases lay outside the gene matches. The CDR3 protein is CASSLGPRDRDWGYTF. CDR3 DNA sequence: TGCGCCAGCAGCTTGGGACCCCGGGACAGGGATTGGGGCTACACCTTC.

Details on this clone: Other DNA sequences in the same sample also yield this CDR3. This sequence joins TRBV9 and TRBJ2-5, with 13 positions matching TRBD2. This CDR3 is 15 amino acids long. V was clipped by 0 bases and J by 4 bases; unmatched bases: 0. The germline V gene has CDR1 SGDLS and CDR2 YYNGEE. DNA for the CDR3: TGTGCCAGCAGCGTAGGACTAGCGGGAGGAGAGACCCAGTACTTC. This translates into CASSVGLAGGETQYF.

CDR3 in DNA: TGCGCCAGCAGTTCGGGACAGGGCGGCACTGAAGCTTTCTTT. This encodes CASSSGQGGTEAFF. The gene calls are TRBV5-1 and TRBJ1-1; the match to TRBD1 covers 9 bases. Germline-derived CDR1 and CDR2 are SGHRS and YFSETQ. The trim removed 5 bases at V and 4 bases at J, leaving 6 bases unmatched. The CDR3 consists of 14 residues.

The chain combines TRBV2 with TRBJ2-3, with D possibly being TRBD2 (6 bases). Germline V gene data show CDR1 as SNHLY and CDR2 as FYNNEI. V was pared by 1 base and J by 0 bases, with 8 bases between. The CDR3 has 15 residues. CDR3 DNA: TGTGCCAGCAGTGAAGGGGACTTTAGCACAGATACGCAGTATTTT. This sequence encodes CASSEGDFSTDTQYF.

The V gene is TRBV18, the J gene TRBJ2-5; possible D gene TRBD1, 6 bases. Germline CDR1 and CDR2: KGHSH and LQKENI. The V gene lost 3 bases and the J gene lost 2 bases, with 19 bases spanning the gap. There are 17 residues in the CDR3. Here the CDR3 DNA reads TGTGCCAGCTCACCGCCACGACAGGTCCCCACACAAGAGACCCAGTACTTC. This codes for CASSPPRQVPTQETQYF.

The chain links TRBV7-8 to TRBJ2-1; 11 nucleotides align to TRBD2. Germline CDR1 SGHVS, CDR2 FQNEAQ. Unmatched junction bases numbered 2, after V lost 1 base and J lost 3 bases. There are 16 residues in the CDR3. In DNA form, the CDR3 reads TGTGCCAGCAGCTTAGAGGGACTAGCGGTCTACAATGAGCAGTTCTTC. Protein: CASSLEGLAVYNEQFF.

The CDR3 DNA reads as TGTGCCAGCAGACGAAACACAGGGGGCAGAAACATTCAGTACTTC. It encodes CASRRNTGGRNIQYF. This chain links TRBV6-5 with TRBJ2-4; 9 nucleotides align to TRBD1. The germline gives CDR1 MNHEY, CDR2 SVGAGI. Trimming at V came to 6 bases and at J to 6 bases, leaving 9 bases not matched to a gene. The CDR3 loop spans 15 amino acids.